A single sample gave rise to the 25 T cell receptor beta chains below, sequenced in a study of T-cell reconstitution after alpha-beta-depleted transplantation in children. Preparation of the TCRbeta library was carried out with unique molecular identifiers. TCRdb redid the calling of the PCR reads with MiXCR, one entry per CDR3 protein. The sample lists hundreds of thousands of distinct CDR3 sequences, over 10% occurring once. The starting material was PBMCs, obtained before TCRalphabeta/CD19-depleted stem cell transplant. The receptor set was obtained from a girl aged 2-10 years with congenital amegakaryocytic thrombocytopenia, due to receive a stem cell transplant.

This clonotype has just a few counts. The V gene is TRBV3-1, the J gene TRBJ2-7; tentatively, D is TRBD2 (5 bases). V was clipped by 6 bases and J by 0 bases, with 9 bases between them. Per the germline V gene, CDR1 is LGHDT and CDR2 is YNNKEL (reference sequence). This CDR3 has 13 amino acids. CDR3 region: CASSRESSYEQYF. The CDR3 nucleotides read TGTGCCAGCAGTCGGGAAAGCTCCTACGAGCAGTACTTC.

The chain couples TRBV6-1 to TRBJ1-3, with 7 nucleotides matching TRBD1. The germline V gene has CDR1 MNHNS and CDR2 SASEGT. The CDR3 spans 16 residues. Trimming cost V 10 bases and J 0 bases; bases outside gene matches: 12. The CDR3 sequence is CATETGPLFSGNTIYF. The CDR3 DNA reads TGTGCCACCGAGACAGGGCCCCTCTTCTCTGGAAACACCATATATTTT.

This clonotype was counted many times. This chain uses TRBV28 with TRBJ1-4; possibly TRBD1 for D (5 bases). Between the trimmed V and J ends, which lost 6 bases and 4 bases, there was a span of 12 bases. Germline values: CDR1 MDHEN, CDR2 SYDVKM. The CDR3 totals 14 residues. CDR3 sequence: CASRRDGFNEKLFF. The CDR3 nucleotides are TGTGCCAGCAGGCGGGACGGCTTTAATGAAAAACTGTTTTTT.

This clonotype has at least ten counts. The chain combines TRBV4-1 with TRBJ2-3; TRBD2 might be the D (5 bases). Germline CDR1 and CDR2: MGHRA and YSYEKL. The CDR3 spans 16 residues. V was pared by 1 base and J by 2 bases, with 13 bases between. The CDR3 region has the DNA TGCGCCAGCAGCCAAGGTTTTGAGGGAGACACAGATACGCAGTATTTT. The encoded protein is CASSQGFEGDTDTQYF.

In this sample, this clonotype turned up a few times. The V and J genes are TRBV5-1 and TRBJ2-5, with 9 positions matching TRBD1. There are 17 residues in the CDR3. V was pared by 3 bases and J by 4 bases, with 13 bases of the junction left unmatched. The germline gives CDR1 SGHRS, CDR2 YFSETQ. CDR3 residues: CASSSIKTGGSGETQYF. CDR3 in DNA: TGCGCCAGCAGCTCGATCAAGACAGGGGGAAGTGGAGAGACCCAGTACTTC.

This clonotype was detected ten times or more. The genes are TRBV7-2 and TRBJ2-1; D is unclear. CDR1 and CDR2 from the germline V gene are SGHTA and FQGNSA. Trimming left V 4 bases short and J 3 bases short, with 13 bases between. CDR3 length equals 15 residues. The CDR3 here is CASSSGPLLYNEQFF. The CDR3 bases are TGTGCCAGCAGCTCAGGCCCACTCCTCTACAATGAGCAGTTCTTC.

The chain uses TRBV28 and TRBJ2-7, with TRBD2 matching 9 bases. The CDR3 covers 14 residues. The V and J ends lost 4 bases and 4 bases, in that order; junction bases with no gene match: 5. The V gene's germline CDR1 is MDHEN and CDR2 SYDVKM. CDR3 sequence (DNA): TGTGCCAGCAGTTCCGGACTAGCGAAATACGAGCAGTACTTC. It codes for CASSSGLAKYEQYF.

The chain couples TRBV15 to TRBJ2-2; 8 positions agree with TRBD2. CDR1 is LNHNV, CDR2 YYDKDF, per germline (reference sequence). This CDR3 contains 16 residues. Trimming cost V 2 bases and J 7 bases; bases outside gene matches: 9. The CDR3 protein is CATSRSRREGGGELFF. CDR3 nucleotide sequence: TGTGCCACCAGCAGAAGTCGACGGGAGGGGGGCGGGGAGCTGTTTTTT.

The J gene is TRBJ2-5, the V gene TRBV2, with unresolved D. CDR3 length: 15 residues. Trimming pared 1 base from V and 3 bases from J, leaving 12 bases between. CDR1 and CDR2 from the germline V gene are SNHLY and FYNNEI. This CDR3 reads CASSEGAALEETQYF. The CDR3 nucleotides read TGTGCCAGCAGTGAAGGAGCAGCACTGGAAGAGACCCAGTACTTC.

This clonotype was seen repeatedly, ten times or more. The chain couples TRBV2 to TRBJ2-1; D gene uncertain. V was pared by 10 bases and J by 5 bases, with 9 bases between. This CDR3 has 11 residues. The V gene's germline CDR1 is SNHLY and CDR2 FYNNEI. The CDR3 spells CATAPDNEQFF. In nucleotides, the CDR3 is TGTGCCACAGCCCCCGACAATGAGCAGTTCTTC.

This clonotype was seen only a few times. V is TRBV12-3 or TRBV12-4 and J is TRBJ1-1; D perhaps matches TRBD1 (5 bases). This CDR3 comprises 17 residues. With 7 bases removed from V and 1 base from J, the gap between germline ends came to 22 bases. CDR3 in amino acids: CASIRTRGPQKNTEAFF. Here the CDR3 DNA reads TGTGCCAGCATTCGGACTCGGGGCCCTCAGAAGAACACTGAAGCTTTCTTT.

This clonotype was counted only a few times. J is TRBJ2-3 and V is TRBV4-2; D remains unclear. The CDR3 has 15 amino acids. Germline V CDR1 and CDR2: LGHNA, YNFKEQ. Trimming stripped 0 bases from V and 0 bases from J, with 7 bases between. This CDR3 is CASSQDLASTDTQYF. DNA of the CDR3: TGTGCCAGCAGCCAAGACTTGGCTAGCACAGATACGCAGTATTTT.

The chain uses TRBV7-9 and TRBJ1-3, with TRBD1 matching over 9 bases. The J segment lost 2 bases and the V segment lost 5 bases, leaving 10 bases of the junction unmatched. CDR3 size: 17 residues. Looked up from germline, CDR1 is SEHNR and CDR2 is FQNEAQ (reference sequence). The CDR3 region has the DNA TGTGCCAGCAGCCCCGTCAACCACAGGGGGCCTGGAAACACCATATATTTT. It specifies CASSPVNHRGPGNTIYF.

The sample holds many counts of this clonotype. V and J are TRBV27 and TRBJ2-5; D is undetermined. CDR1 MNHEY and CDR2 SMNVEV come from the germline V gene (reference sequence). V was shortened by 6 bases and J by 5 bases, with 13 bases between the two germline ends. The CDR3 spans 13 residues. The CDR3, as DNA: TGTGCCAGCAGCGTTTCAGAAGCGGAGACCCAGTACTTC. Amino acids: CASSVSEAETQYF.

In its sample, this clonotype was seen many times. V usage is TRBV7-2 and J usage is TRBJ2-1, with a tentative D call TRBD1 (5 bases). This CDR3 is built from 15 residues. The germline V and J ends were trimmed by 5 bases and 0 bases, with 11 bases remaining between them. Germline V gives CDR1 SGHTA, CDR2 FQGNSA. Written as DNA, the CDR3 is TGTGCCAGCAGCCCTCGACAGAGCTCCTACAATGAGCAGTTCTTC. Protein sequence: CASSPRQSSYNEQFF.

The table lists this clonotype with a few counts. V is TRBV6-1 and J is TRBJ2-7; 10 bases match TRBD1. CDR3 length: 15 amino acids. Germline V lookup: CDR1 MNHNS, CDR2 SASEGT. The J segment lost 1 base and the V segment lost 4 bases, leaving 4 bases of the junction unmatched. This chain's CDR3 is CASSGGQGSSYEQYF. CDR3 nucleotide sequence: TGTGCCAGCAGTGGGGGACAGGGGAGTTCCTACGAGCAGTACTTC.

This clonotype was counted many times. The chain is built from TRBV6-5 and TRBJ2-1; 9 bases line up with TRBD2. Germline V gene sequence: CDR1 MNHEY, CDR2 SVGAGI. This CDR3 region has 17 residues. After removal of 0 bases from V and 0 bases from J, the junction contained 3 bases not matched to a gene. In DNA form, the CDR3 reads TGTGCCAGCAGTTACTCGATTAGCGGGAGCTCCTACAATGAGCAGTTCTTC. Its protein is CASSYSISGSSYNEQFF.

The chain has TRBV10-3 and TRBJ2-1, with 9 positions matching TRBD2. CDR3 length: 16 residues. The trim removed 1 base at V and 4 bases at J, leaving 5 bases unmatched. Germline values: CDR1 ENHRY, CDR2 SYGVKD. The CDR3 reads CAISEFSGSRYNEQFF. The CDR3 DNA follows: TGTGCCATCAGTGAGTTTAGCGGGAGTCGGTACAATGAGCAGTTCTTC.

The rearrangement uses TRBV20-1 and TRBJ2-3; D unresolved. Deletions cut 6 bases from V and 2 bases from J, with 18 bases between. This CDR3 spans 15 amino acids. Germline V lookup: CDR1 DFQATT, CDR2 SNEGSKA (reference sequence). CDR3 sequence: CSAAESAASTDTQYF. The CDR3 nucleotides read TGCAGTGCGGCTGAGTCGGCGGCGTCCACAGATACGCAGTATTTT.

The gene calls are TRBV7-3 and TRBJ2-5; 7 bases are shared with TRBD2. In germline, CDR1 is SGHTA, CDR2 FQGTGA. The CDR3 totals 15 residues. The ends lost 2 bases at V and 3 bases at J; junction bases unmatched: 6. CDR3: CASSLSALAEETQYF. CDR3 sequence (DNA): TGTGCCAGCAGCTTATCCGCTCTAGCGGAAGAGACCCAGTACTTC.

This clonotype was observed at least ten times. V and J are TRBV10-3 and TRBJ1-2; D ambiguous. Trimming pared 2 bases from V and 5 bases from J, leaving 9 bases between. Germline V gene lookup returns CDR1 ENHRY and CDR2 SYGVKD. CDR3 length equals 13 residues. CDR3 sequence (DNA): TGTGCCATCAGTGAGGTCGCCAGTTATGGCTACACCTTC. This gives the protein CAISEVASYGYTF.

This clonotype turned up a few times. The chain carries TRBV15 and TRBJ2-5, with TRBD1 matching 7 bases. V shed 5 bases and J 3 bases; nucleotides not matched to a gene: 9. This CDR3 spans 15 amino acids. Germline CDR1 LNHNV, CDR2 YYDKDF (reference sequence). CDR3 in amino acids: CATSYGTDLEETQYF. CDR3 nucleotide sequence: TGTGCCACCAGCTATGGGACAGACCTGGAAGAGACCCAGTACTTC.

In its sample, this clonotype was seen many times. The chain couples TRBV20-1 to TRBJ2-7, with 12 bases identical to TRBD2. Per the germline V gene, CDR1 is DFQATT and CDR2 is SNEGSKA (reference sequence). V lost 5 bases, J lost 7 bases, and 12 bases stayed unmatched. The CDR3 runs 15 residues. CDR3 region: CSAGLAGYYGGEQYF. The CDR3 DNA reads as TGCAGTGCTGGACTAGCGGGATATTACGGTGGGGAGCAGTACTTC.

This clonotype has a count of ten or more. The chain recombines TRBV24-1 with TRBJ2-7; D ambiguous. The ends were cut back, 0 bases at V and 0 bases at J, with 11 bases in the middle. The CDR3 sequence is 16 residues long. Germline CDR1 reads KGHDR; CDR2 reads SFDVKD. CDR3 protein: CATSDLPRKNSYEQYF. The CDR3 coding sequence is TGTGCCACCAGTGATTTGCCCCGAAAGAACTCCTACGAGCAGTACTTC.

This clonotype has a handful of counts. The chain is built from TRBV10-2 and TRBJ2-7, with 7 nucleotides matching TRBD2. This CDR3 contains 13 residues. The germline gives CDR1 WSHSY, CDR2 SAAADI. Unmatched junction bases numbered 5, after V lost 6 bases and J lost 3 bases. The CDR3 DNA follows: TGCGCCAGCAGGGGGACTAACAACTACGAGCAGTACTTC. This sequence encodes CASRGTNNYEQYF.